Following are 5 T cell receptor beta chains from one sample sequenced in a study of OX40 agonist ivuxolimab in advanced cancers. Repertoires were generated with immunoSEQ multiplex PCR, while TCRdb's copy carries only in-frame clones and drops some. The repertoire has around 80,000 clones, over 85% of them found once; the top ten carry 0.15% to 0.2%. The input for sequencing was CD4+ or CD8+ T cells sorted from blood, taken in a trial of the OX40 agonist ivuxolimab. Receptors were obtained from an adult with an advanced solid tumor such as melanoma, head and neck, liver or kidney cancer.

This chain joins TRBV7-6 and TRBJ2-5; 7 bases are shared with TRBD2. From germline, CDR1 is SGHVS and CDR2 FNYEAQ. CDR3 length equals 16 residues. The V and J ends lost 4 bases and 1 base, in that order; junction bases with no gene match: 9. The CDR3 region has the DNA TGTGCCAGCAGCTCCCAGGGCGGGAGCGCCCAAGAGACCCAGTACTTC. It codes for CASSSQGGSAQETQYF.

The chain is built from TRBV11-3 and TRBJ2-2, with D unresolved. Per germline, CDR1 SGHNT and CDR2 YENEEA. Trimming removed 6 bases at V and 6 bases at J, with 14 bases between. This CDR3 is built from 14 residues. CDR3 amino acids: CASSSKSVAGELFF. DNA for the CDR3: TGTGCCAGCAGTTCCAAAAGCGTGGCCGGGGAGCTGTTTTTT.

The rearrangement uses TRBV6-5 and TRBJ2-5; D unclear. The V gene's germline CDR1 is MNHEY and CDR2 SVGAGI. CDR3 length: 14 residues. Trimming shortened V by 2 bases and J by 2 bases, and 9 bases separated the two germline ends. CDR3 nucleotides: TGTGCCAGCAGTTACGCCCGCTCACAAGAGACCCAGTACTTC. This gives the protein CASSYARSQETQYF.

V and J are TRBV19 and TRBJ1-1; D is undetermined. V was shortened by 5 bases and J by 6 bases, with 16 bases between the two germline ends. This CDR3 has 14 amino acids. Germline CDR1 and CDR2: LNHDA and SQIVND (reference sequence). The CDR3 reads CASSAPPLGAEAFF. The CDR3 DNA reads TGTGCCAGTAGTGCTCCCCCTCTAGGCGCTGAAGCTTTCTTT.

J is TRBJ1-4 and V is TRBV28; D might be TRBD1 (6 bases). The CDR3 covers 15 residues. The V and J ends lost 6 bases and 8 bases respectively, with 19 bases between them. The V gene's germline CDR1 is MDHEN and CDR2 SYDVKM. The CDR3 sequence is CASSHPGAPREKLFF. The CDR3 nucleotides read TGTGCCAGCAGCCACCCGGGGGCCCCCCGGGAAAAACTGTTTTTT.